This T cell receptor (beta chain) was documented in a study of T-cell memory formation after mild COVID-19. Overall study: TCR clusters largely stayed donor specific.

TCRdb reprocessed the 5' RACE reads via MiXCR and lists one record per CDR3 protein. The table has fewer than 150,000 distinct CDR3 sequences, about a sixth seen once. This CDR3 is 15 amino acids long. The V and J ends lost 2 bases and 3 bases, in that order; junction bases with no gene match: 4. Sequencing was done on a sample of PBMCs or a T cell subset sorted from them (not recorded which). The source of this sequence is a man between 18 and 29 years old who had mild COVID-19 (a few samples of this study predate the infection). Cell type and time point are not known. The genes are TRBV12-3 or TRBV12-4 and TRBJ2-3, with TRBD2 matching over 8 bases. The CDR3 coding sequence is TGTGCCAGCAGTTTACCCGGGACTAGTACAGATACGCAGTATTTT. As protein: CASSLPGTSTDTQYF.